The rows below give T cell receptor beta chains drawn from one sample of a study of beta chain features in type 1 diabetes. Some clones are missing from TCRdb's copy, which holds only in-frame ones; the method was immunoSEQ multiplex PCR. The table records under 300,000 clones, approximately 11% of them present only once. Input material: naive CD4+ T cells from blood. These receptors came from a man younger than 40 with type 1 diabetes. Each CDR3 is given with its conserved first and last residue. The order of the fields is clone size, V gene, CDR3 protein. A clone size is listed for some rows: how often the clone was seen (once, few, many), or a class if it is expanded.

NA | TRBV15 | CATSRETAYNSPLHF
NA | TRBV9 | CASSAPLGSSYNEQFF
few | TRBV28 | CASSLYSNNEQFF
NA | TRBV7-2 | CASSHGRLNEKLFF
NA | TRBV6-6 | CASSYPGTGDYGYTF
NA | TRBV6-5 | CASSYFGTGDHEQYF
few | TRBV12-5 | CATRGQGKYEQYF
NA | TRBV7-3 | CASSRRVVSYNEQFF
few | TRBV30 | CAWLASGGARDTQYF
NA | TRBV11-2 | CASSLDLRSYNSPLHF
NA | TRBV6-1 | CASSELGTGDYTF
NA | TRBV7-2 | CASSLPTGGRETQYF
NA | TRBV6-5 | CASSSRELEYEQYF
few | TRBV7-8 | CASSSRRDHYGYTF
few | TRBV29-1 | CSVVFLSGGHHNEQFF
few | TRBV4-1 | CASSPRDRQYEQYF
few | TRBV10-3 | CAIEGGGPTDTQYF
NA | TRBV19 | CASSIPYNEQFF
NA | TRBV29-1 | CSGSGLQETQYF
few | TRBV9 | CASSVGPQTRTDTQYF
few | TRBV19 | CASRAREQQGEAFF